A single sample is the source of the 14 T cell receptor beta chains below, sequenced in a study of blood T cell repertoires in COVID-19. Sequencing used immunoSEQ multiplex PCR; TCRdb keeps in-frame clones, though not all of them. Of 250,000 to 300,000 clones listed, about nine tenths are singletons. The material sequenced was PBMCs or T cells enriched from blood (not recorded which). The receptors here all came from a woman aged 25 to 39 who had recovered from COVID-19.

The chain carries TRBV28 and TRBJ2-2; D unresolved. There are 15 residues in the CDR3. Per germline, CDR1 MDHEN and CDR2 SYDVKM. Trimming took off 10 bases at V and 5 bases at J, with 20 bases between the two ends. The CDR3 sequence: CATLPHEERTGELFF. The CDR3 nucleotides are TGTGCCACCCTCCCGCATGAGGAAAGAACCGGGGAGCTGTTTTTT.

V usage is TRBV27 and J usage is TRBJ2-7; 9 bases align to TRBD1. V dropped 4 bases and J dropped 3; count of bases not matched to a gene: 10. This CDR3 region has 16 residues. The germline V gene has CDR1 MNHEY and CDR2 SMNVEV (reference sequence). In nucleotides, the CDR3 is TGTGCCAGCAGTTCCGGACAGGGGACCACAAGCTACGAGCAGTACTTC. Translation: CASSSGQGTTSYEQYF.

The chain carries TRBV28 and TRBJ1-4, with 8 nucleotides matching TRBD1. V shed 5 bases and J 6 bases; nucleotides not matched to a gene: 14. This CDR3 has 17 amino acids. Germline values: CDR1 MDHEN, CDR2 SYDVKM. Here the CDR3 reads CASSPRTGKGGDEKLFF. The CDR3 DNA reads as TGTGCCAGCAGTCCTCGGACAGGGAAAGGGGGTGATGAAAAACTGTTTTTT.

This chain links TRBV7-8 with TRBJ1-6; possibly TRBD1 for D (5 bases). The CDR3 has 16 amino acids. The germline V gene has CDR1 SGHVS and CDR2 FQNEAQ. V was pared by 4 bases and J by 0 bases, with 10 bases between. This CDR3 is CASSSLGGSYNSPLHF. CDR3 nucleotide sequence: TGTGCCAGCAGCTCCCTCGGGGGCTCCTATAATTCACCCCTCCACTTT.

V is TRBV7-8 and J is TRBJ1-3; TRBD1 might be the D (6 bases). The CDR3 sequence is 15 residues long. Germline V gives CDR1 SGHVS, CDR2 FQNEAQ. The V end was cut by 5 bases, the J end by 3 bases, with 14 bases between. The CDR3 region is CASSPQQGFGNTIYF. In DNA form, the CDR3 reads TGTGCCAGCAGCCCCCAACAGGGATTTGGAAACACCATATATTTT.

The V and J genes are TRBV7-6 and TRBJ2-2; a possible D gene is TRBD2 (6 bases). This CDR3 has 18 residues. Between the trimmed V and J ends, which lost 2 bases and 2 bases, there was a span of 18 bases. Per the germline V gene, CDR1 is SGHVS and CDR2 is FNYEAQ. The CDR3 nucleotides read TGTGCCAGCAGCTTATTTTTCACGGGAGACGTAAACACCGGGGAGCTGTTTTTT. Translating it yields CASSLFFTGDVNTGELFF.

This chain connects TRBV5-1 to TRBJ1-1, with 7 bases identical to TRBD1. V shed 4 bases, J shed 0 bases, and the junction held 3 bases outside the gene matches. Germline assignment: CDR1 SGHRS and CDR2 YFSETQ. There are 14 residues in the CDR3. The CDR3 loop is CASSAGQLNTEAFF. DNA for the CDR3: TGCGCCAGCAGCGCGGGACAGTTGAACACTGAAGCTTTCTTT.

This chain links TRBV5-1 with TRBJ2-7; 8 bases agree with TRBD1. Trimming at V came to 3 bases and at J to 3 bases, leaving 8 bases not matched to a gene. The CDR3 runs to 15 residues. Germline V CDR1 and CDR2: SGHRS, YFSETQ. In nucleotides, the CDR3 is TGCGCCAGCAGCTCGGGACAGGTAGGATTCTACGAGCAGTACTTC. Translating it yields CASSSGQVGFYEQYF.

The chain recombines TRBV19 with TRBJ2-7, with D possibly matching TRBD1 (9 bases). This CDR3 comprises 18 residues. Trimming pared 4 bases from V and 2 bases from J, leaving 24 bases between. The germline gives CDR1 LNHDA, CDR2 SQIVND (reference sequence). In nucleotides, the CDR3 is TGTGCCAGTAGTAAGGGACAGGGCTTGACTAGCGCCACCTACGAGCAGTACTTC. Its translation is CASSKGQGLTSATYEQYF.

The V call is TRBV14, the J call TRBJ1-1; possible D gene TRBD1, 6 bases. The CDR3 extends over 15 amino acids. Germline CDR1 reads SGHDN; CDR2 reads FVKESK. V was pared by 0 bases and J by 4 bases, with 12 bases between. The CDR3: CASSQDRGGSTEAFF. The CDR3 nucleotides read TGTGCCAGCAGCCAAGACAGGGGCGGTTCCACTGAAGCTTTCTTT.

As regards this clone: The junction differs from germline at one of its ends, possibly a read error. The rearrangement links TRBV7-7 to TRBJ2-2; TRBD2 might be the D (6 bases). This CDR3 region has 17 residues. Germline V gives CDR1 SSHAT, CDR2 FNYEAQ (reference sequence). The CDR3 DNA is TGTGCTAGCAGCCCGACTAGAGGGGCTCGGAACACCGGGGAGCTGTTTTTT. Protein: CASSPTRGARNTGELFF.

About this clone itself: Other nucleotide sequences in the sample specify the same CDR3. The chain has TRBV7-9 and TRBJ2-1; TRBD1 agrees at 10 bases. The CDR3 is made up of 15 amino acids. V was clipped by 5 bases and J by 4 bases; unmatched bases: 5. Germline V CDR1 and CDR2: SEHNR, FQNEAQ (reference sequence). CDR3 nucleotides: TGTGCCAGCAGCCGGGGGACAGGGGCTTACAATGAGCAGTTCTTC. The encoded protein is CASSRGTGAYNEQFF.

V and J are TRBV19 and TRBJ2-7; 8 positions match TRBD1. The CDR3 has 13 amino acids. In germline, CDR1 is LNHDA, CDR2 SQIVND (reference sequence). V lost 6 bases to trimming and J lost 5 bases; unmatched junction nucleotides: 6. The CDR3 sequence is CASRTAGGNEQYF. Here the CDR3 DNA reads TGTGCCAGTAGGACGGCAGGGGGCAACGAGCAGTACTTC.

The chain has TRBV7-9 and TRBJ2-7; D is unclear. The CDR3 consists of 13 residues. Germline V lookup: CDR1 SEHNR, CDR2 FQNEAQ (reference sequence). The V end was cut by 1 base, the J end by 2 bases, with 6 bases between. The CDR3 loop reads CASSLGPPYEQYF. The CDR3 DNA reads as TGTGCCAGCAGCTTAGGGCCTCCCTACGAGCAGTACTTC.